This TCR beta chain was sequenced during a study of cytomegalovirus exposure and HLA in healthy donors. Only in-frame clones appear in the TCRdb table, and some are missing; sequencing was by immunoSEQ multiplex PCR. The table records around 54,000 clones, roughly 90% of them present only once. As for this clone: The antigen is undetermined.

The CDR3 has 15 amino acids. Germline loops: CDR1 SGHTA, CDR2 FQGTGA. V shed 5 bases, J shed 3 bases, and the junction held 7 bases outside the gene matches. Separation from the 666-subject first cohort characterized the approximately 120-subject validation cohort, to which the donors belonged. Study observations and caveats: In vitro work confirmed that a few CMV-associated chains recognize CMV antigens. Despite most TCR sequences being rare, some public TCRs occurred in many donors. Reports indicated that the classifier achieved high specificity and sensitivity in diagnosing cytomegalovirus status.

This clonotype was obtained from a woman under 30 in good health and CMV-seropositive. Material for sequencing was PBMCs. The V and J genes are TRBV7-3 and TRBJ2-3, with 8 positions matching TRBD1. The CDR3 region is CASSPRTGRTDTQYF. The CDR3 coding sequence is TGTGCCAGCAGCCCCCGGACAGGGAGGACAGATACGCAGTATTTT.